A selection of T cell receptor beta chains follows, all from one sample in a study of T-cell reconstitution after alpha-beta-depleted transplantation in children. From the PCR reads, TCRdb called clonotypes with MiXCR, one entry per CDR3 protein. The sample consists of 60,000 to 85,000 distinct CDR3 sequences, 15% to 20% of them appearing once. This specimen was PBMCs, mostly from graft donor cells, taken 360 days after TCRalphabeta/CD19-depleted stem cell transplant. The receptors come from a male patient between 2 and 10 years old who had a stem cell transplant for acute lymphoblastic leukemia, so the T cells may come from the graft donor. CDR3s leave out the opening cysteine and the closing phenylalanine or tryptophan.

>TRBV2
AFSSGTSGSRGSYEQY
>TRBV6-5
ASSYSTYEQF
>TRBV6-5
ASSYSGAHNEQF
>TRBV6-2/TRBV6-3
ASSYSTSGILRQF
>TRBV10-3
AISGNPGYEQF
>TRBV5-1
ASSTQPTGENEQY
>TRBV20-1
SAQLEYEQY
>TRBV5-1
ASSLILTRDREYEQY
>TRBV12-3/TRBV12-4
ASSPTLAGGPRETQY
>TRBV20-1
SARARMNTEAF
>TRBV18
ASSPPYRGGDTQY
>TRBV7-9
ASSLVSAHEQY